The 12 T cell receptor beta chains listed next were all sequenced from one sample in a study of T cell repertoires in cytomegalovirus infection. For these receptors, no antigen is known. One entry per CDR3 protein results from TCRdb running MiXCR on the reads. The data hold about 27,000 distinct CDR3 sequences, with about a fifth observed a single time. The sequenced sample was CD8+ T cells from cultured PBMCs, obtained from culture after CMV antigen stimulation. These receptors were collected from a human donor in good health (CMV status not recorded). Some clones in this sample may be carry-over from other donors' samples.

This clonotype was seen at least ten times. This chain uses TRBV7-2 with TRBJ1-2; no firm D call. The V end lost 2 bases, the J end lost 0 bases, and 10 bases lay between the germline ends. The germline CDR1 and CDR2 sequences are SGHTA and FQGNSA. The CDR3 consists of 15 residues. Written as DNA, the CDR3 is TGTGCCAGCAGCTTAAACAGCCTCGCTAACTATGGCTACACCTTC. This gives the protein CASSLNSLANYGYTF.

This clonotype was detected once. V gene TRBV6-1 combines with J gene TRBJ1-1; D possibly corresponds to TRBD1 (5 bases). The germline gives CDR1 MNHNS, CDR2 SASEGT. This CDR3 comprises 14 residues. The germline V and J ends were trimmed by 6 bases and 2 bases, with 13 bases remaining between them. The CDR3 bases are TGTGCCAGCAGGGAGAGACAGCTTAACACTGAAGCTTTCTTT. Protein product: CASRERQLNTEAFF.

This clonotype showed up just a few times. The chain has TRBV19 and TRBJ1-1, with D uncertain. Per the germline V gene, CDR1 is LNHDA and CDR2 is SQIVND (reference sequence). The CDR3 is made up of 13 amino acids. V was clipped by 6 bases and J by 5 bases, with 13 bases between them. CDR3 DNA sequence: TGTGCCAGTAGACCGGAGGATCGGACTGAAGCTTTCTTT. This translates into CASRPEDRTEAFF. Full variable domain (remainder filled in from reference TRBV19 and TRBJ1-1): DGGITQSPKYLFRKEGQNVTLSCEQNLNHDAMYWYRQDPGQGLRLIYYSQIVNDFQKGDIAEGYSVSREKKESFPLTVTSAQKNPTAFYLCASRPEDRTEAFFGQGTRLTVV.

This clonotype was detected ten times or more. V usage is TRBV4-1 and J usage is TRBJ2-7, with D unclear. The V and J ends lost 4 bases and 2 bases respectively, with 9 bases between them. CDR1 is MGHRA and CDR2 is YSYEKL in the germline V gene. The CDR3 contains 13 residues. DNA of the CDR3: TGCGCCAGCAGCCTTAGGACCGCCTACGAGCAGTACTTC. Translated, it gives CASSLRTAYEQYF.

The table lists this clonotype with many counts. The chain has TRBV4-3 and TRBJ2-7, with no clear D. Trimming pared 1 base from V and 1 base from J, leaving 14 bases between. Germline V gene data show CDR1 as LGHNA and CDR2 as YSLEER. This CDR3 comprises 16 residues. The CDR3 reads CASSQGSVTPSYEQYF. CDR3 DNA sequence: TGCGCCAGCAGCCAAGGTTCCGTGACTCCTTCCTACGAGCAGTACTTC.

This clonotype has ten or more counts. CDR3 bases: TGTGCCAGCAGTTATTACAGCTATGGCTACACCTTC. Protein sequence: CASSYYSYGYTF. The chain links TRBV6-2 or TRBV6-3 to TRBJ1-2; D gene uncertain. Trimming pared 3 bases from V and 4 bases from J, leaving 6 bases between. The CDR3 spans 12 residues. Per the germline V gene, CDR1 is MNHEY and CDR2 is SVGEGT.

This clonotype occurred a few times. The rearrangement links TRBV29-1 to TRBJ2-7, with D possibly matching TRBD2 (5 bases). From germline, CDR1 is SQVTM and CDR2 ANQGSEA. The CDR3 covers 12 residues. V lost 6 bases, J lost 4 bases, and 13 bases lay in between. The CDR3 bases are TGCAGCGTAGCCCCCCGGGAATACGAGCAGTACTTC. Amino acid sequence: CSVAPREYEQYF.

The chain joins TRBV5-1 to TRBJ2-6, with TRBD2 as a possible D gene (5 bases). Deletions cut 5 bases from V and 0 bases from J, with 12 bases between. This CDR3 spans 16 amino acids. Germline V gives CDR1 SGHRS, CDR2 YFSETQ. CDR3 sequence (DNA): TGCGCCAGCAGTTCCTTGAGGGCCTCTGGGGCCAACGTCCTGACTTTC. Translation gives CASSSLRASGANVLTF. The variable domain in full, completed from reference TRBV5-1 and TRBJ2-6, reads KAGVTQTPRYLIKTRGQQVTLSCSPISGHRSVSWYQQTPGQGLQFLFEYFSETQRNKGNFPGRFSGRQFSNSRSEMNVSTLELGDSALYLCASSSLRASGANVLTFGAGSRLTVL.

The chain combines TRBV7-8 with TRBJ1-5; perhaps TRBD1 as D (6 bases). V dropped 5 bases and J dropped 5 bases, with 19 bases sitting between them. The CDR3 consists of 16 residues. Germline V gene lookup returns CDR1 SGHVS and CDR2 FQNEAQ. The CDR3 loop is CASSALGGGRDQPQHF. The CDR3 coding sequence is TGTGCCAGCAGCGCCCTGGGGGGGGGGCGGGATCAGCCCCAGCATTTT.

This rearrangement joins TRBV28 to TRBJ2-7, with D perhaps given as TRBD1 or TRBD2 (5 bases each). The germline gives CDR1 MDHEN, CDR2 SYDVKM. This CDR3 has 10 residues. Trimming removed 9 bases at V and 5 bases at J, with 8 bases between. The CDR3, as DNA: TGTGCCAGTGGGACGGACGAGCAGTACTTC. It yields the protein CASGTDEQYF.

The chain uses TRBV7-2 and TRBJ1-5; D is unresolved. This CDR3 has 13 residues. CDR1 and CDR2 (germline): SGHTA, FQGNSA. V was shortened by 6 bases and J by 2 bases, with 8 bases between the two germline ends. In DNA form, the CDR3 reads TGTGCCAGCAGTTCAAATGGCAATCAGCCCCAGCATTTT. It is translated as CASSSNGNQPQHF.

The V and J genes are TRBV28 and TRBJ2-6; D not resolved. This CDR3 spans 15 amino acids. The germline V gene has CDR1 MDHEN and CDR2 SYDVKM. V was cut by 3 bases and J by 0 bases, with 6 bases left in between. The CDR3 DNA sequence: TGTGCCAGCAGTTTGGGGTTCTCTGGGGCCAACGTCCTGACTTTC. Its protein product is CASSLGFSGANVLTF. Together with reference TRBV28 and TRBJ2-6, the CDR3 gives the full variable domain: DVKVTQSSRYLVKRTGEKVFLECVQDMDHENMFWYRQDPGLGLRLIYFSYDVKMKEKGDIPEGYSVSREKKERFSLILESASTNQTSMYLCASSLGFSGANVLTFGAGSRLTVL.